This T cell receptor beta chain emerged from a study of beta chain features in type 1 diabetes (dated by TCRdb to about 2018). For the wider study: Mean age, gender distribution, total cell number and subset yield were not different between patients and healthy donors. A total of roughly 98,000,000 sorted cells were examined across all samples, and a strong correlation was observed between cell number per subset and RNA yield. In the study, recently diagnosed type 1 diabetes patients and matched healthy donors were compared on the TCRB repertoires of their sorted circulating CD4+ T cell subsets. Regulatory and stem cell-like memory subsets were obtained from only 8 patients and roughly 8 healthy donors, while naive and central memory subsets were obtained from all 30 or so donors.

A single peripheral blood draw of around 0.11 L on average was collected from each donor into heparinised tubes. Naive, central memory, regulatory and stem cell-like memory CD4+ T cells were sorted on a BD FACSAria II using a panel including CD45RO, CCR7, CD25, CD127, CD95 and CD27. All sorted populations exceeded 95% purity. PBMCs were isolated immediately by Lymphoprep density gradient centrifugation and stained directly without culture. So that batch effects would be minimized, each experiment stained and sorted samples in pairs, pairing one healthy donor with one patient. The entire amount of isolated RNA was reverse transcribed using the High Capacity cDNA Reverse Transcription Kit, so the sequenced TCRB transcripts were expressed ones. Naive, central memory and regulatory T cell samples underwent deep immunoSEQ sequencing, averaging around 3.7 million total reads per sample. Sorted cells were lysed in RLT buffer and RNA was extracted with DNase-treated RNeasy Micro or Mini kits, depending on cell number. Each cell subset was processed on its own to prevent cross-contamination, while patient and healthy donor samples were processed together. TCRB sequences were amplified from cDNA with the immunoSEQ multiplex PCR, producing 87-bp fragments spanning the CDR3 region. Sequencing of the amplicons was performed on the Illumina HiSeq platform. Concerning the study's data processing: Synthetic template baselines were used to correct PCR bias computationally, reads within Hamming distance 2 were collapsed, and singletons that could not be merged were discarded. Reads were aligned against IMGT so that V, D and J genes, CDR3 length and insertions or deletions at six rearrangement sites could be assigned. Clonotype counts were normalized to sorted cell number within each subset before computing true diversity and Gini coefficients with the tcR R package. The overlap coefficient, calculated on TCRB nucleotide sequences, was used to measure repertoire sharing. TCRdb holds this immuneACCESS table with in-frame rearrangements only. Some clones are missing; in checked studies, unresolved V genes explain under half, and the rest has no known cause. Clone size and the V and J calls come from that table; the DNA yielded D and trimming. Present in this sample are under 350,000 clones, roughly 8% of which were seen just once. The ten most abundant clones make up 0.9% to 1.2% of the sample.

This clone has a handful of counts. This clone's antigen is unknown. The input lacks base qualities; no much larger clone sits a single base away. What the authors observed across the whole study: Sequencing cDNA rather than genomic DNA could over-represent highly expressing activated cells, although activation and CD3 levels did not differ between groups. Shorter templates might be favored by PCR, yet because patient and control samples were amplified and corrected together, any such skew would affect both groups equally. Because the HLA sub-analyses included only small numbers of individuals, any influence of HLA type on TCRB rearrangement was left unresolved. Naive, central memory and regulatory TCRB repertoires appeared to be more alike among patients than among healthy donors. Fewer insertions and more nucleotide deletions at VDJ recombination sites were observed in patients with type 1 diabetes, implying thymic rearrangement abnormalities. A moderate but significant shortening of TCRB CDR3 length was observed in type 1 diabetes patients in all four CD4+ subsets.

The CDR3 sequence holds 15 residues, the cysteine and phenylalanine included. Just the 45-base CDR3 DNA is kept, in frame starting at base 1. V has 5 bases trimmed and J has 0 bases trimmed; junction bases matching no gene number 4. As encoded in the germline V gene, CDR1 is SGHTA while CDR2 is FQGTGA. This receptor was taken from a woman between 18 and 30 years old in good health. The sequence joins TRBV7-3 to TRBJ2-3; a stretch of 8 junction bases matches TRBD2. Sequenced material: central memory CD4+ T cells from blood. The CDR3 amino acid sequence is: CASSPPGGSTDTQYF. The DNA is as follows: TGTGCCAGCAGCCCCCCGGGGGGGAGCACAGATACGCAGTATTTT. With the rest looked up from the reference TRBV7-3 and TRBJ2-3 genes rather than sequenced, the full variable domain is GAGVSQTPSNKVTEKGKYVELRCDPISGHTALYWYRQSLGQGPEFLIYFQGTGAADDSGLPNDRFFAVRPEGSVSTLKIQRTERGDSAVYLCASSPPGGSTDTQYFGPGTRLTVL.